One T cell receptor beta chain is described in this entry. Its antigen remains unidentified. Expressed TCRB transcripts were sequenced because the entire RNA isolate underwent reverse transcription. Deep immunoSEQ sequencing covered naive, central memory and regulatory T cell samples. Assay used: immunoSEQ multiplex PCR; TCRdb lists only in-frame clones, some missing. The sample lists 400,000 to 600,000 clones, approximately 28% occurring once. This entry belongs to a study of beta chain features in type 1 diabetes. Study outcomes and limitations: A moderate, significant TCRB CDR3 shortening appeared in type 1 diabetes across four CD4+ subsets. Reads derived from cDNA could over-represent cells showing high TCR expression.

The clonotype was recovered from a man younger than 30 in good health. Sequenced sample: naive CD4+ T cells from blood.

The CDR3 here is CACNLEYNEQFF. The CDR3 DNA sequence: TGTGCCTGCAACCTTGAATACAATGAGCAGTTCTTC. This chain joins TRBV30 and TRBJ2-1; no firm D call. Trimming pared 6 bases from V and 4 bases from J, leaving 10 bases between. Germline CDR1 reads GTSNPN; CDR2 reads SVGIG (reference sequence). This CDR3 spans 12 amino acids.